Listed here are 24 T cell receptor beta chains from one sample, sequenced in a study of cytomegalovirus exposure and HLA in healthy donors (dated by TCRdb to the late 2010s). Preparation of the library involved the immunoSEQ multiplex PCR assay. The multiplex PCR relied on a mix of 60 forward primers for TCR Vbeta segments and 13 reverse primers for TCR Jbeta segments. Drawn from immuneACCESS, this table holds only the in-frame rearrangements with V and J called that TCRdb kept. Clones are partly lost; checked studies trace under half to an unresolved V gene and leave the rest unexplained. This sample's table carries approximately 110,000 clones. Around 0.59% of the sample lies in the top ten. Sequenced material: PBMCs. The receptors derive from a man between 45 and 60 years old in good health and CMV-seronegative.

This chain connects TRBV6-1 to TRBJ2-3, with D uncertain. Germline CDR1 and CDR2: MNHNS and SASEGT. The CDR3 runs 13 residues. The V and J ends lost 4 bases and 1 base respectively, with 6 bases between them. The CDR3, as DNA: TGTGCCAGCAGTGCCCGAGGCACAGATACGCAGTATTTT. Amino acids: CASSARGTDTQYF.

This chain uses TRBV7-9 with TRBJ2-5, with 8 positions matching TRBD2. TRBJ2-7 explains the end of the DNA better; the J call may be wrong. This CDR3 contains 14 residues. Germline CDR1 is SEHNR and CDR2 is FQNEAQ (reference sequence). The CDR3 protein is CASSSTSGSYEQYF. The CDR3 bases are TGTGCCAGCAGCTCCACGAGCGGGAGTTACGAGCAGTACTTC.

The chain combines TRBV9 with TRBJ1-4, with 8 nucleotides matching TRBD1. V lost 4 bases, J lost 0 bases, and 8 bases stayed unmatched. CDR1 SGDLS and CDR2 YYNGEE come from the germline V gene. The CDR3 has 17 amino acids. In DNA form, the CDR3 reads TGTGCCAGCAGCAAAGGGGCAGGGGGCACAACTAATGAAAAACTGTTTTTT. Its translation is CASSKGAGGTTNEKLFF.

The chain carries TRBV29-1 and TRBJ2-1; 9 nucleotides match TRBD2. The CDR3 totals 19 residues. J was trimmed by 0 bases and V by 1 base; bases with no gene match: 13. Germline-derived CDR1 and CDR2 are SQVTM and ANQGSEA. The CDR3 loop reads CSVEVGSGSPRSSYNEQFF. The CDR3, as DNA: TGCAGCGTTGAAGTGGGTAGCGGGAGCCCCAGGAGCTCCTACAATGAGCAGTTCTTC.

The rearrangement joins TRBV4-3 to TRBJ1-4; TRBD1 agrees at 9 bases. With V trimmed by 4 bases and J by 7 bases, 4 bases remained unmatched. The CDR3 spans 14 residues. Per germline, CDR1 LGHNA and CDR2 YSLEER. The CDR3 bases are TGCGCCAGCAGCCGCAGACAGGGGGGTGAAAAACTGTTTTTT. Its translation: CASSRRQGGEKLFF.

This chain uses TRBV18 with TRBJ1-4; the match to TRBD1 covers 7 bases. Unmatched junction bases numbered 3, after V lost 5 bases and J lost 0 bases. The CDR3 totals 15 residues. In germline, CDR1 is KGHSH, CDR2 LQKENI. The CDR3 coding sequence is TGTGCCAGCTCAAGAGGGACAGCAACTAATGAAAAACTGTTTTTT. Translation: CASSRGTATNEKLFF. Filled out from reference TRBV18 and TRBJ1-4, the complete variable domain reads NAGVMQNPRHLVRRRGQEARLRCSPMKGHSHVYWYRQLPEEGLKFMVYLQKENIIDESGMPKERFSAEFPKEGPSILRIQQVVRGDSAAYFCASSRGTATNEKLFFGSGTQLSVL.

The V gene is TRBV4-2, the J gene TRBJ1-5; D gene unclear. The CDR3 has 14 residues. V lost 3 bases and J lost 0, with 6 bases in between. Germline-derived CDR1 and CDR2 are LGHNA and YNFKEQ. The CDR3 reads CASSQEYSNQPQHF. Written as DNA, the CDR3 is TGTGCCAGCAGCCAGGAGTATAGCAATCAGCCCCAGCATTTT.

The chain combines TRBV5-6 with TRBJ1-1, with D perhaps TRBD1 (6 bases). The V gene's germline CDR1 is SGHDT and CDR2 YYEEEE. The V gene lost 0 bases and the J gene lost 3 bases, with 9 bases spanning the gap. This CDR3 is built from 14 residues. CDR3 coding DNA: TGTGCCAGCAGCTTGGCCGGGGGGCACACTGAAGCTTTCTTT. Translated: CASSLAGGHTEAFF. The entire variable domain, with the rest obtained from reference TRBV5-6 and TRBJ1-1, is as follows: DAGVTQSPTHLIKTRGQQVTLRCSPKSGHDTVSWYQQALGQGPQFIFQYYEEEERQRGNFPDRFSGHQFPNYSSELNVNALLLGDSALYLCASSLAGGHTEAFFGQGTRLTVV.

This chain joins TRBV6-5 and TRBJ1-1, with a possible D match to TRBD1 (6 bases). The CDR3 runs 13 residues. Between the trimmed V and J ends, which lost 6 bases and 4 bases, there was a span of 12 bases. CDR1 is MNHEY and CDR2 is SVGAGI in the germline V gene. CDR3 in DNA: TGTGCCAGCAGATTACAGGGTATCACTGAAGCTTTCTTT. Protein sequence: CASRLQGITEAFF.

The chain links TRBV19 to TRBJ1-1; TRBD1 aligns across 11 bases. Trimming cost V 4 bases and J 4 bases; bases outside gene matches: 5. Germline CDR1 and CDR2: LNHDA and SQIVND (reference sequence). The CDR3 is 15 residues long. The CDR3 protein is CASSNPGTGGTEAFF. CDR3 nucleotide sequence: TGTGCCAGTAGTAACCCTGGGACAGGGGGCACTGAAGCTTTCTTT.

The chain joins TRBV10-3 to TRBJ2-5; the D gene is possibly TRBD1 (6 bases). The germline gives CDR1 ENHRY, CDR2 SYGVKD. The CDR3 runs 12 residues. V dropped 7 bases and J dropped 2 bases, with 8 bases sitting between them. The CDR3 bases are TGTGCCATCAAGGACAGACAAGAGACCCAGTACTTC. This encodes CAIKDRQETQYF.

The chain carries TRBV7-8 and TRBJ1-1; TRBD1 aligns across 8 bases. From germline, CDR1 is SGHVS and CDR2 FQNEAQ. Germline trimming cut 5 bases from V and 1 base from J; bases unmatched to any gene: 6. This CDR3 has 15 amino acids. The CDR3 spells CASSQNRGRNTEAFF. The CDR3 DNA reads TGTGCCAGCAGCCAGAACAGGGGGAGGAACACTGAAGCTTTCTTT.

The chain is built from TRBV10-2 and TRBJ2-3; 12 bases map to TRBD2. This CDR3 is built from 15 residues. CDR1 is WSHSY and CDR2 is SAAADI in the germline V gene. V gave up 6 bases and J gave up 4 bases; unmatched junction bases: 5. In DNA, the CDR3 is TGCGCCAGCAGGTCTAGCGGGGGGGCGTCAGATACGCAGTATTTT. Translation: CASRSSGGASDTQYF.

V is TRBV7-9 and J is TRBJ1-5; D not certain. V was trimmed by 5 bases and J by 4 bases, leaving 12 bases between them. This CDR3 contains 14 residues. Germline V lookup: CDR1 SEHNR, CDR2 FQNEAQ (reference sequence). The CDR3 loop is CASSVSDWNQPQHF. CDR3 coding DNA: TGTGCCAGCAGCGTGTCAGATTGGAATCAGCCCCAGCATTTT.

The rearrangement uses TRBV4-3 and TRBJ1-5; 7 bases match TRBD1. This CDR3 has 15 amino acids. CDR1 LGHNA and CDR2 YSLEER come from the germline V gene. V gave up 0 bases and J gave up 6 bases; unmatched junction bases: 5. The CDR3 DNA follows: TGCGCCAGCAGCCAAGATGAGCAGGGGGGTCAGCCCCAGCATTTT. Its protein is CASSQDEQGGQPQHF.

The rearrangement uses TRBV4-3 and TRBJ1-2; 7 bases align to TRBD1. The germline gives CDR1 LGHNA, CDR2 YSLEER. Losses at the gene ends were 5 bases for V and 2 bases for J; bases not matched to a gene: 5. The CDR3 is made up of 14 amino acids. The CDR3 region is CASSNGQENYGYTF. CDR3 DNA: TGCGCCAGCAGCAACGGACAGGAAAACTATGGCTACACCTTC.

V gene TRBV29-1 combines with J gene TRBJ2-5; 7 bases align to TRBD1. CDR3 size: 12 residues. CDR1 is SQVTM and CDR2 is ANQGSEA in the germline V gene. The junction had 11 bases not matched to a gene; V was cut back by 6 bases and J by 10 bases. The CDR3 protein is CSVDRVQGSQYF. CDR3 nucleotide sequence: TGCAGCGTCGACAGGGTTCAAGGAAGCCAGTACTTC.

The V call is TRBV30, the J call TRBJ2-1, with 12 bases that match TRBD2. The CDR3 is 16 amino acids. CDR1 is GTSNPN, CDR2 SVGIG, per germline (reference sequence). V was clipped by 0 bases and J by 6 bases; unmatched bases: 6. The CDR3 DNA is TGTGCCTGGAGTGTACCTAGCGGGAGGGCCGGCAATGAGCAGTTCTTC. The encoded protein is CAWSVPSGRAGNEQFF.

Of note for this clone: Other DNA sequences from this sample encode an identical CDR3 as well. V and J are TRBV9 and TRBJ2-6; no clear D gene. Germline V gene lookup returns CDR1 SGDLS and CDR2 YYNGEE. The CDR3 loop spans 15 amino acids. V gave up 2 bases and J gave up 4 bases, with 10 bases separating them. This CDR3 is CASSVGFFGANVLTF. The CDR3 DNA is TGTGCCAGCAGCGTCGGGTTCTTCGGGGCCAACGTCCTGACTTTC. The full variable domain, its missing parts supplied by reference TRBV9 and TRBJ2-6, is DSGVTQTPKHLITATGQRVTLRCSPRSGDLSVYWYQQSLDQGLQFLIQYYNGEERAKGNILERFSAQQFPDLHSELNLSSLELGDSALYFCASSVGFFGANVLTFGAGSRLTVL.

J is TRBJ2-7 and V is TRBV27; D is perhaps TRBD2 (6 bases). Germline lookup yields CDR1 MNHEY and CDR2 SMNVEV (reference sequence). The CDR3 is made up of 13 amino acids. Between the trimmed V and J ends, which lost 1 base and 6 bases, there was a span of 10 bases. CDR3 DNA sequence: TGTGCCAGCAGTTTATTCCTGGGGGGCGAGCAGTACTTC. This gives the protein CASSLFLGGEQYF.

V is TRBV4-3 and J is TRBJ1-4; weak D call: TRBD1 (5 bases). This CDR3 has 16 residues. V was shortened by 4 bases and J by 10 bases, with 22 bases between the two germline ends. CDR1 and CDR2 (germline): LGHNA, YSLEER. The DNA for the CDR3 is TGCGCCAGCAGCCCCTCCACGGGCGGGGGAGTTGGAAAACTGTTTTTT. Protein: CASSPSTGGGVGKLFF.

The chain couples TRBV7-9 to TRBJ1-1, with TRBD1 matching 7 bases. Trimming cost V 5 bases and J 6 bases; bases outside gene matches: 12. CDR1 and CDR2 (germline): SEHNR, FQNEAQ (reference sequence). The CDR3 sequence is 15 residues long. CDR3 region: CASSPLTGSSSEAFF. CDR3 DNA sequence: TGTGCCAGCAGCCCCCTGACAGGGAGCTCCTCTGAAGCTTTCTTT.

The rearrangement links TRBV13 to TRBJ2-7, with D possibly TRBD2 on 5 matching bases. The germline gives CDR1 PRHDT, CDR2 FYEKMQ (reference sequence). The germline V and J ends were trimmed by 6 bases and 1 base, with 10 bases remaining between them. The CDR3 covers 13 residues. The CDR3 DNA sequence: TGTGCCAGCAGAGACGAGGGTTCCTACGAGCAGTACTTC. It encodes CASRDEGSYEQYF.

The chain has TRBV29-1 and TRBJ2-3; the match to TRBD2 covers 8 bases. V was clipped by 6 bases and J by 6 bases; unmatched bases: 11. The length of the CDR3 is 14 residues. Germline V gene sequence: CDR1 SQVTM, CDR2 ANQGSEA. The CDR3 nucleotides are TGCAGCGTGATTGGGACTAGTGTCCGGGATACGCAGTATTTT. It is translated as CSVIGTSVRDTQYF.